The 16 T cell receptor beta chains below all came from one sample that was sequenced in a study of shared clonotypes between healthy human individuals. Profiled with immunoSEQ multiplex PCR; TCRdb holds only in-frame clones, not every one. The table shows roughly 2.5 million clones, with over 85% occurring only once. Sequencing was performed on naive CD4+ T cells sorted from blood. As for subset: CD45RA+ positively selected. Every receptor here comes from a young man in good health.

The chain employs TRBV6-1 and TRBJ1-1, with 9 bases lining up with TRBD1. Germline lookup yields CDR1 MNHNS and CDR2 SASEGT. J was trimmed by 1 base and V by 4 bases; bases with no gene match: 7. The CDR3 sequence is 16 residues long. CDR3 in amino acids: CASSVGQGRGNTEAFF. The CDR3 DNA follows: TGTGCCAGCAGTGTCGGACAGGGGAGGGGGAACACTGAAGCTTTCTTT.

This clone was seen only once. This rearrangement joins TRBV30 to TRBJ2-1; 7 bases match TRBD1. The CDR3 sequence is 13 residues long. CDR1 and CDR2 from the germline V gene are GTSNPN and SVGIG (reference sequence). J lost 9 bases, V lost 2 bases, and 7 bases had no gene match. The CDR3: CAWSLTGVSEQFF. The CDR3 coding sequence is TGTGCCTGGAGTCTTACAGGGGTCAGTGAGCAGTTCTTC.

This chain links TRBV9 with TRBJ1-2; D unclear. CDR3 size: 16 residues. Trimming took off 4 bases at V and 1 base at J, with 17 bases between the two ends. Looked up from germline, CDR1 is SGDLS and CDR2 is YYNGEE. CDR3 bases: TGTGCCAGCAGCCCCGACGGGCGGAATCATAACTATGGCTACACCTTC. It translates to CASSPDGRNHNYGYTF. Full variable domain (missing parts from reference TRBV9 and TRBJ1-2): DSGVTQTPKHLITATGQRVTLRCSPRSGDLSVYWYQQSLDQGLQFLIQYYNGEERAKGNILERFSAQQFPDLHSELNLSSLELGDSALYFCASSPDGRNHNYGYTFGSGTRLTVV.

The V and J genes are TRBV15 and TRBJ2-3; 8 bases match TRBD1. This CDR3 is built from 13 residues. J was trimmed by 3 bases and V by 5 bases; bases with no gene match: 1. Germline assignment: CDR1 LNHNV and CDR2 YYDKDF (reference sequence). The CDR3 loop is CATSGQGTDTQYF. DNA for the CDR3: TGTGCCACCAGCGGACAGGGAACAGATACGCAGTATTTT.

The chain carries TRBV6-1 and TRBJ1-5; tentative D call: TRBD1 (5 bases). CDR1 MNHNS and CDR2 SASEGT come from the germline V gene. V was trimmed by 10 bases and J by 5 bases, leaving 12 bases between them. The CDR3 is 12 amino acids. CDR3 region: CAIRGGDQPQHF. In nucleotides, the CDR3 is TGTGCCATCCGGGGGGGGGATCAGCCCCAGCATTTT.

This chain links TRBV6-1 with TRBJ2-7; 10 bases agree with TRBD1. The CDR3 totals 13 residues. Looked up from germline, CDR1 is MNHNS and CDR2 is SASEGT. CDR3 sequence (DNA): TGTGCGACAAACCGACAGGGGGCCGTCGAGCAGTACTTC. It is translated as CATNRQGAVEQYF.

The J gene is TRBJ2-5, the V gene TRBV10-1, with D perhaps matching TRBD2 (5 bases). The germline V and J ends were trimmed by 3 bases and 5 bases, with 10 bases remaining between them. The CDR3 loop spans 13 amino acids. The germline gives CDR1 WNHNN, CDR2 SYGVQD (reference sequence). CDR3 loop: CASSDTRVETQYF. For the CDR3, the DNA is TGCGCCAGCAGTGATACTAGAGTGGAGACCCAGTACTTC.

The rearrangement links TRBV6-5 to TRBJ2-1; TRBD2 aligns across 15 bases. This CDR3 is 16 amino acids long. The germline V gene encodes CDR1 MNHEY and CDR2 SVGAGI. Trimming at V came to 4 bases and at J to 4 bases, leaving 2 bases not matched to a gene. CDR3 loop: CASSSGLAGGYNEQFF. The CDR3 coding sequence is TGTGCCAGCAGTTCCGGACTAGCGGGAGGGTACAATGAGCAGTTCTTC.

The rearrangement uses TRBV10-3 and TRBJ2-7; TRBD2 matches at 11 bases. Looked up from germline, CDR1 is ENHRY and CDR2 is SYGVKD. CDR3 length: 15 residues. Germline trimming cut 4 bases from V and 2 bases from J; bases unmatched to any gene: 4. The DNA of the CDR3 is TGTGCCATCAGTGGGGGGACTAGCGGTGCCTACGAGCAGTACTTC. This gives the protein CAISGGTSGAYEQYF.

The rearrangement uses TRBV5-1 and TRBJ1-2, with D possibly being TRBD1 (5 bases). The CDR3 length is 14 residues. Trimming cost V 0 bases and J 5 bases, with 11 bases left between them. Per the germline V gene, CDR1 is SGHRS and CDR2 is YFSETQ. The CDR3 DNA reads TGCGCCAGCAGCTTGGGGCGGGGGAATTATGGCTACACCTTC. Translated: CASSLGRGNYGYTF.

The chain uses TRBV6-5 and TRBJ2-5; no clear D gene. The CDR3 runs to 14 residues. V gave up 7 bases and J gave up 4 bases, with 16 bases separating them. The germline V gene has CDR1 MNHEY and CDR2 SVGAGI. The CDR3, as DNA: TGTGCCAGCACTAAAGGGCTAGGTGGAGAGACCCAGTACTTC. Translation: CASTKGLGGETQYF.

V and J are TRBV6-6 and TRBJ1-4; no clear D. V gave up 2 bases and J gave up 4 bases, with 8 bases separating them. The germline V gene has CDR1 MNHNY and CDR2 SVGAGI (reference sequence). CDR3 length: 14 residues. The CDR3: CASSYSRNNEKLFF. The CDR3 coding sequence is TGTGCCAGCAGTTACAGTCGGAATAATGAAAAACTGTTTTTT.

This clone was recorded a few times. The CDR3: CASSLTTNNEQFF. The CDR3 DNA sequence: TGCGCCAGCAGCTTGACGACGAACAATGAGCAGTTCTTC. The chain has TRBV5-1 and TRBJ2-1; D not certain. V gave up 1 base and J gave up 5 bases, with 7 bases separating them. This CDR3 comprises 13 residues. CDR1 and CDR2 (germline): SGHRS, YFSETQ.

In its sample, this clone was seen once. Other nucleotide sequences from this sample produce the same CDR3. The chain combines TRBV7-9 with TRBJ1-1, with a weak D call TRBD1 (5 bases). Germline CDR1 is SEHNR and CDR2 is FQNEAQ (reference sequence). The CDR3 sequence is 14 residues long. Trimming removed 5 bases from V and 0 bases from J, with 10 bases in between. The CDR3 protein is CASSPQVMNTEAFF. The CDR3 DNA sequence: TGTGCCAGCAGCCCACAGGTAATGAACACTGAAGCTTTCTTT.

This rearrangement joins TRBV7-8 to TRBJ1-2; 8 bases match TRBD1. CDR1 is SGHVS, CDR2 FQNEAQ, per germline. V dropped 5 bases and J dropped 7; count of bases not matched to a gene: 6. The CDR3 consists of 13 residues. CDR3 residues: CASSPQGVGGYTF. The CDR3, as DNA: TGTGCCAGCAGCCCACAGGGGGTTGGTGGCTACACCTTC.

The CDR3 DNA reads TGTGCCAGCAGCTTAGAAAACGGGAGGGCCCAGTATTTT. Translation gives CASSLENGRAQYF. V gene TRBV11-3 combines with J gene TRBJ2-3; TRBD2 aligns across 8 bases. From germline, CDR1 is SGHNT and CDR2 YENEEA. Trimming removed 0 bases from V and 12 bases from J; junction bases left unmatched: 5. The CDR3 sequence is 13 residues long.